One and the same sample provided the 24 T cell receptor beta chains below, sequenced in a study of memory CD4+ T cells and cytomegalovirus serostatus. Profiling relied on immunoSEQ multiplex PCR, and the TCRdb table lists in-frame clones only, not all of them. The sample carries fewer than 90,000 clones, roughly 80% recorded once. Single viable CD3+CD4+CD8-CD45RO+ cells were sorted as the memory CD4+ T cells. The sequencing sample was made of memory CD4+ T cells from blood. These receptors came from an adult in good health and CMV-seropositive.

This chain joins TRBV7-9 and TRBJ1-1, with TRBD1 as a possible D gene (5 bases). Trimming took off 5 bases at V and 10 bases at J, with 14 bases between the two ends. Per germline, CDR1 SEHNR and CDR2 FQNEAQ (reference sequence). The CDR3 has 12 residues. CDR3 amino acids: CASSPQGGGAFF. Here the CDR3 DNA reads TGTGCCAGCAGCCCTCAGGGCGGTGGAGCTTTCTTT.

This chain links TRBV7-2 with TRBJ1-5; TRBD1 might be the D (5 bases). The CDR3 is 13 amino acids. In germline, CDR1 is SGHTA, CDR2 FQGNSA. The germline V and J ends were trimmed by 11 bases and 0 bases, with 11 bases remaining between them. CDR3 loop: CASTVHSNQPQHF. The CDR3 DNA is TGTGCCTCGACAGTTCATAGCAATCAGCCCCAGCATTTT.

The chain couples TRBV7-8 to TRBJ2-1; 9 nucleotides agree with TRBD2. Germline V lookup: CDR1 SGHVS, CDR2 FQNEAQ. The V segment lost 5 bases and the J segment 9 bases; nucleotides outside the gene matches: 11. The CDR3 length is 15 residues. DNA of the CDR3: TGTGCCAGCAGCCTGATAGCGGGAGAGGTTGGTGAGCAGTTCTTC. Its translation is CASSLIAGEVGEQFF.

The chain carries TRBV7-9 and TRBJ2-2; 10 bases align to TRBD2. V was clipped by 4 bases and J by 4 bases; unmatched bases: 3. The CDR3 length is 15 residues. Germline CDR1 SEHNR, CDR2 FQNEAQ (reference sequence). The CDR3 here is CASSSSGGTTGELFF. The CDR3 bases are TGTGCCAGCAGCTCTAGCGGGGGAACCACCGGGGAGCTGTTTTTT.

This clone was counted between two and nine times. The chain's CDR3 is CASSLSRQAEVTGELFF. DNA for the CDR3: TGCGCCAGCAGCCTCTCGAGACAGGCCGAAGTCACCGGGGAGCTGTTTTTT. V is TRBV5-1 and J is TRBJ2-2, with a weak D call TRBD1 (6 bases). Per germline, CDR1 SGHRS and CDR2 YFSETQ. CDR3 length equals 17 residues. V was shortened by 4 bases and J by 4 bases, with 20 bases between the two germline ends. The complete variable domain, with remaining parts taken from reference TRBV5-1 and TRBJ2-2, reads KAGVTQTPRYLIKTRGQQVTLSCSPISGHRSVSWYQQTPGQGLQFLFEYFSETQRNKGNFPGRFSGRQFSNSRSEMNVSTLELGDSALYLCASSLSRQAEVTGELFFGEGSRLTVL.

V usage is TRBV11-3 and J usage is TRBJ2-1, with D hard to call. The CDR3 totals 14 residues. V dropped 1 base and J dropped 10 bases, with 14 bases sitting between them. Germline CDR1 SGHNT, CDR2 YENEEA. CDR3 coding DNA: TGTGCCAGCAGCTTAGTAAGCGAAGCTGGAGAGCAGTTCTTC. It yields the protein CASSLVSEAGEQFF.

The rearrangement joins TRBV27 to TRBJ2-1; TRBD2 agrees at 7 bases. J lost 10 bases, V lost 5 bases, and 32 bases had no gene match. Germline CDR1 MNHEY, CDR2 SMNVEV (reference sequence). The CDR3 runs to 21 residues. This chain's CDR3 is CASSPRGGTFAGTPRGREQFF. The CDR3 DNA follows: TGTGCCAGCAGTCCCCGGGGAGGGACCTTCGCCGGGACTCCTCGAGGACGGGAGCAGTTCTTC.

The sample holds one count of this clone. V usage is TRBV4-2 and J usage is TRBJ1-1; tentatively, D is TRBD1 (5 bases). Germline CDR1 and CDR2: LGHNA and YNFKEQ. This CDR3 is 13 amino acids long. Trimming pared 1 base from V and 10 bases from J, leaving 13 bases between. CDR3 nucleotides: TGTGCCAGCAGCCAAGGGGGGGAGCATGGAGCTTTCTTT. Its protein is CASSQGGEHGAFF.

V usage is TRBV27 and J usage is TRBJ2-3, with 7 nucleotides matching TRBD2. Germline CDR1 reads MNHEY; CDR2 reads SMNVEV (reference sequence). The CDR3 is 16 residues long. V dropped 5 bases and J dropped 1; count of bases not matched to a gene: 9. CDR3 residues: CASSAYEGRGTDTQYF. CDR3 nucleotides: TGTGCCAGCAGTGCCTACGAGGGGAGGGGCACAGATACGCAGTATTTT.

The CDR3 here is CASSFTSGTSYEQYF. CDR3 bases: TGTGCCAGCAGCTTTACTAGCGGGACCTCTTACGAGCAGTACTTC. J is TRBJ2-7 and V is TRBV5-4; 10 bases match TRBD2. J lost 4 bases, V lost 2 bases, and 6 bases had no gene match. CDR3 length: 15 residues. Germline lookup yields CDR1 SGHNT and CDR2 YYREEE (reference sequence).

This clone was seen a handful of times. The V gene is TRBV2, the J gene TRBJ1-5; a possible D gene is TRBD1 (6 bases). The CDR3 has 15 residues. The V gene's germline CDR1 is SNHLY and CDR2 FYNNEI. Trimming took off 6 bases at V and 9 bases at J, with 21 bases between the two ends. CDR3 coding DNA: TGTGCCAGCAGCCCCTCAGGGGCTGCCGGACTGCCCCAGCATTTT. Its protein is CASSPSGAAGLPQHF.

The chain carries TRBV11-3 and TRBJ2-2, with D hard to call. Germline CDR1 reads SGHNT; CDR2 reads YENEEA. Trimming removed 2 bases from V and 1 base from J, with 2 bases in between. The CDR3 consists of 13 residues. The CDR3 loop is CASSLRNTGELFF. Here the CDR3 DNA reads TGTGCCAGCAGCTTAAGGAACACCGGGGAGCTGTTTTTT.

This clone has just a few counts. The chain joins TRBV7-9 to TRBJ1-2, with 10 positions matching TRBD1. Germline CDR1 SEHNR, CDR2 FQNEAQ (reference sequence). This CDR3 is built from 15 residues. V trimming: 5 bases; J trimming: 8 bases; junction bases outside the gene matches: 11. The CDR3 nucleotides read TGTGCCAGCAGCCCGACAGGGGGCCTCTCGGGGGGCTACACCTTC. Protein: CASSPTGGLSGGYTF.

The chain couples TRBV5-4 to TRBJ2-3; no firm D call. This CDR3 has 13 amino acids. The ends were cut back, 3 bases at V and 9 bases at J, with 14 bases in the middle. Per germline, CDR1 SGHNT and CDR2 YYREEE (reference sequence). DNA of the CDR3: TGTGCCAGCAGCTGGCCCCAGTCCCGGACGCAGTATTTT. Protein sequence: CASSWPQSRTQYF.

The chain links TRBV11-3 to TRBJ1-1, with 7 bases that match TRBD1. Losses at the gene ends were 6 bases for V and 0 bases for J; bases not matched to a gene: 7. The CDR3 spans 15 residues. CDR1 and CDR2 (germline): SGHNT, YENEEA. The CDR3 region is CASRTRTGVNTEAFF. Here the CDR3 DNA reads TGTGCCAGCAGAACAAGGACAGGCGTGAACACTGAAGCTTTCTTT.

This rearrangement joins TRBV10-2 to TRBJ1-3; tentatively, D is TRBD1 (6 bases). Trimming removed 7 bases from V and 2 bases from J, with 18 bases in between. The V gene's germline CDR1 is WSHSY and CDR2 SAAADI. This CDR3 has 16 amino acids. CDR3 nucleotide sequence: TGCGCCAGCACGAGGGCAGGGGTGGTTCCTGGAAACACCATATATTTT. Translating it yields CASTRAGVVPGNTIYF.

The CDR3 region has the DNA TGTGCCAGCCTCCCTAGCGGGAGGGACACCGGGGAGCTGTTTTTT. Translation: CASLPSGRDTGELFF. The J gene is TRBJ2-2, the V gene TRBV19, with 12 bases that match TRBD2. The CDR3 is 15 amino acids. With 9 bases clipped from V and 3 bases from J, the junction kept 5 bases outside the gene matches. Germline V CDR1 and CDR2: LNHDA, SQIVND (reference sequence).

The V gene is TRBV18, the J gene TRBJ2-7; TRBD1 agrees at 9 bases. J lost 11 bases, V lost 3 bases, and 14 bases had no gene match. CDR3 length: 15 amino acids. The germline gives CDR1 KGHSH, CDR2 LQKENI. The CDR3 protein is CASSPVGQGGGKEYF. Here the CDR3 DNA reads TGTGCCAGCTCACCCGTGGGACAGGGAGGTGGTAAAGAGTACTTC.

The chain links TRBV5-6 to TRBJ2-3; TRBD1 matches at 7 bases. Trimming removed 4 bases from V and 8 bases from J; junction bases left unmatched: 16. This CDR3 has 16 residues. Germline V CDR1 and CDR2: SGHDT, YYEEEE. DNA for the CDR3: TGTGCCAGCAGCGTCCTGACAGGGACCCCCCGGGGTACGCAGTATTTT. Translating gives CASSVLTGTPRGTQYF.

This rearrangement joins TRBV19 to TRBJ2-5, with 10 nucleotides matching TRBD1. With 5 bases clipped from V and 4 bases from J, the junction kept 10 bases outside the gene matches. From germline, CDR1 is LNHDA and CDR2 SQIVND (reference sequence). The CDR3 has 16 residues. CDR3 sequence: CASSGGGQGQGETQYF. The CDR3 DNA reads TGTGCCAGTAGTGGAGGGGGACAGGGGCAAGGAGAGACCCAGTACTTC. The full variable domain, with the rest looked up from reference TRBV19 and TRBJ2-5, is DGGITQSPKYLFRKEGQNVTLSCEQNLNHDAMYWYRQDPGQGLRLIYYSQIVNDFQKGDIAEGYSVSREKKESFPLTVTSAQKNPTAFYLCASSGGGQGQGETQYFGPGTRLLVL.

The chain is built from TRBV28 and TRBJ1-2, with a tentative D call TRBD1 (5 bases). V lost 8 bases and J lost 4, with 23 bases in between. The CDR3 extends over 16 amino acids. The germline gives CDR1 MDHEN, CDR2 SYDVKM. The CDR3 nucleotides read TGTGCCAGCCTACCTGGTGGGGCCACCACCTCCTATGGCTACACCTTC. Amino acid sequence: CASLPGGATTSYGYTF.

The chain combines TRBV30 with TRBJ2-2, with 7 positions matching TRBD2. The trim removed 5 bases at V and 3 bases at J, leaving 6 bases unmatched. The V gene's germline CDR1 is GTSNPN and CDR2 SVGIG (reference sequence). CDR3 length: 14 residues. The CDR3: CAWDGGEDTGELFF. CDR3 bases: TGTGCCTGGGATGGGGGGGAGGACACCGGGGAGCTGTTTTTT.

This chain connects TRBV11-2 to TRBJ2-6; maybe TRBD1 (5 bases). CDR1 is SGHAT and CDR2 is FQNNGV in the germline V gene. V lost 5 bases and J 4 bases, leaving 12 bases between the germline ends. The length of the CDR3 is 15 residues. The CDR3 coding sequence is TGTGCCAGCAGCACCCTCAGGGCCGGGGCCAACGTCCTGACTTTC. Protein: CASSTLRAGANVLTF. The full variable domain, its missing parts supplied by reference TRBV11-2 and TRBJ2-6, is EAGVAQSPRYKIIEKRQSVAFWCNPISGHATLYWYQQILGQGPKLLIQFQNNGVVDDSQLPKDRFSAERLKGVDSTLKIQPAKLEDSAVYLCASSTLRAGANVLTFGAGSRLTVL.

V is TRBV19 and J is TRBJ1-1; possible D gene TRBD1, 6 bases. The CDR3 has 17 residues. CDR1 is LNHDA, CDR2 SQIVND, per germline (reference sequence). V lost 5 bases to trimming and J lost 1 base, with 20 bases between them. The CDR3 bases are TGTGCCAGTAGTGTACCCCTTTATACAGGGACGAACACTGAAGCTTTCTTT. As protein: CASSVPLYTGTNTEAFF.